This entry lists 19 T cell receptor beta chains sequenced from one sample in a study of T-cell reconstitution after alpha-beta-depleted transplantation in children. Unique molecular identifiers featured in how the TCRbeta library was prepared. TCRdb independently ran MiXCR on the PCR reads; one entry per CDR3 protein. The table records some 840,000 distinct CDR3 sequences, roughly 15% of them present only once. Specimen: PBMCs, mostly from graft donor cells, collected 360 days after TCRalphabeta/CD19-depleted stem cell transplant. The receptors shown here come from a male patient aged 10 to 17 who had a stem cell transplant for acute lymphoblastic leukemia, so the T cells may come from the graft donor.

This clonotype showed up many times. The genes are TRBV12-3 or TRBV12-4 and TRBJ2-7, with D possibly being TRBD2 (5 bases). The CDR3 sequence is 12 residues long. Trimming took 6 bases from V and 6 from J, leaving 12 bases between them. CDR3 region: CASSLGAAEQYF. As DNA, the CDR3 is TGTGCCAGCAGCCTGGGAGCAGCCGAGCAGTACTTC.

The chain carries TRBV2 and TRBJ1-5; possibly TRBD1 for D (5 bases). This CDR3 has 14 amino acids. The V end was cut by 4 bases, the J end by 1 base, with 8 bases between. The germline V gene encodes CDR1 SNHLY and CDR2 FYNNEI. CDR3: CASSGGGSNQPQHF. The CDR3, as DNA: TGTGCCAGCAGTGGGGGCGGCAGCAATCAGCCCCAGCATTTT.

The chain uses TRBV5-1 and TRBJ2-2, with TRBD2 identical over 8 bases. The germline V gene has CDR1 SGHRS and CDR2 YFSETQ. V trimming: 4 bases; J trimming: 4 bases; junction bases outside the gene matches: 9. This CDR3 has 16 residues. The CDR3 region has the DNA TGCGCCAGCAGCACCCTACTAGCGGAGAGCACCGGGGAGCTGTTTTTT. Its protein product is CASSTLLAESTGELFF.

There are a few counts of this clonotype. The chain employs TRBV5-1 and TRBJ2-1, with no clear D. This CDR3 region has 12 residues. CDR1 and CDR2 from the germline V gene are SGHRS and YFSETQ. Trimming took off 4 bases at V and 8 bases at J, with 10 bases between the two ends. CDR3 nucleotide sequence: TGCGCCAGCAGCCCCGGCCGGGATGAGCAGTTCTTC. Translation: CASSPGRDEQFF. Full variable domain (outside the CDR3, taken from reference TRBV5-1 and TRBJ2-1): KAGVTQTPRYLIKTRGQQVTLSCSPISGHRSVSWYQQTPGQGLQFLFEYFSETQRNKGNFPGRFSGRQFSNSRSEMNVSTLELGDSALYLCASSPGRDEQFFGPGTRLTVL.

The chain joins TRBV5-1 to TRBJ1-1; D is unclear. The ends were cut back, 3 bases at V and 6 bases at J, with 21 bases in the middle. Germline V gene data show CDR1 as SGHRS and CDR2 as YFSETQ. There are 16 residues in the CDR3. The DNA of the CDR3 is TGCGCCAGCAGCTCATGGAGCTTCGTTGGTAGGGCTGAAGCTTTCTTT. This codes for CASSSWSFVGRAEAFF.

In this sample, this clonotype turned up many times. The V gene is TRBV7-8, the J gene TRBJ2-2, with D possibly being TRBD1 (5 bases). V dropped 3 bases and J dropped 0 bases, with 11 bases sitting between them. The CDR3 has 16 residues. The V gene's germline CDR1 is SGHVS and CDR2 FQNEAQ. The CDR3 sequence: CASSFSGISNTGELFF. DNA for the CDR3: TGTGCCAGCAGCTTTTCAGGGATATCGAACACCGGGGAGCTGTTTTTT.

This sequence joins TRBV7-8 and TRBJ2-7, with TRBD2 matching over 13 bases. CDR1 and CDR2 from the germline V gene are SGHVS and FQNEAQ. The CDR3 has 14 residues. V lost 5 bases and J lost 6; bases outside the gene matches: 4. In DNA, the CDR3 is TGTGCCAGCAGCCTAAGACTAGCGGGAGGCGAGCAGTACTTC. Its translation is CASSLRLAGGEQYF.

The rearrangement uses TRBV2 and TRBJ1-4, with no clear D. Germline V gene lookup returns CDR1 SNHLY and CDR2 FYNNEI. The V gene lost 4 bases and the J gene lost 4 bases, with 10 bases spanning the gap. The CDR3 extends over 14 amino acids. Here the CDR3 DNA reads TGTGCCAGCAGTGCGGGCCGGCTTAATGAAAAACTGTTTTTT. It translates to CASSAGRLNEKLFF. Filled out from reference TRBV2 and TRBJ1-4, the complete variable domain reads EPEVTQTPSHQVTQMGQEVILRCVPISNHLYFYWYRQILGQKVEFLVSFYNNEISEKSEIFDDQFSVERPDGSNFTLKIRSTKLEDSAMYFCASSAGRLNEKLFFGSGTQLSVL.

The CDR3: CATSEGQRDSPLHF. The CDR3 nucleotides are TGTGCCACCAGCGAGGGGCAAAGGGATTCACCCCTCCACTTT. The rearrangement uses TRBV15 and TRBJ1-6; perhaps TRBD1 as D (5 bases). The germline V gene encodes CDR1 LNHNV and CDR2 YYDKDF (reference sequence). The length of the CDR3 is 14 residues. V was shortened by 5 bases and J by 8 bases, with 13 bases between the two germline ends.

The chain carries TRBV5-1 and TRBJ2-5; possibly TRBD1 or TRBD2 for D (5 bases each). Trimming shortened V by 4 bases and J by 5 bases, and 15 bases separated the two germline ends. The CDR3 is 14 amino acids. Germline-derived CDR1 and CDR2 are SGHRS and YFSETQ. CDR3 sequence: CASSKGPSPETQYF. The CDR3 DNA reads as TGCGCCAGCAGCAAGGGACCAAGCCCCGAGACCCAGTACTTC.

The chain recombines TRBV7-3 with TRBJ1-1, with D unresolved. The CDR3 contains 14 residues. Germline loops: CDR1 SGHTA, CDR2 FQGTGA. The V end was cut by 5 bases, the J end by 1 base, with 11 bases between. CDR3 sequence (DNA): TGTGCCAGCAGCCTTCGTCCGGGGAACACTGAAGCTTTCTTT. This encodes CASSLRPGNTEAFF.

The J gene is TRBJ2-3, the V gene TRBV20-1; 16 bases match TRBD2. From germline, CDR1 is DFQATT and CDR2 SNEGSKA (reference sequence). The CDR3 is made up of 16 amino acids. J was trimmed by 3 bases and V by 5 bases; bases with no gene match: 5. CDR3 sequence: CSAGTSGRASTDTQYF. In DNA, the CDR3 is TGCAGTGCTGGGACTAGCGGGAGGGCCTCGACAGATACGCAGTATTTT.

V gene TRBV5-4 combines with J gene TRBJ2-3; D is uncertain. V was clipped by 1 base and J by 4 bases, with 13 bases between them. Germline V gene sequence: CDR1 SGHNT, CDR2 YYREEE (reference sequence). This CDR3 contains 15 residues. The CDR3 is CASSLWVAPPDTQYF. For the CDR3, the DNA is TGTGCCAGCAGCTTGTGGGTGGCGCCCCCAGATACGCAGTATTTT.

This rearrangement joins TRBV29-1 to TRBJ2-5; 9 bases are a match to TRBD1. In germline, CDR1 is SQVTM, CDR2 ANQGSEA. The CDR3 spans 16 residues. V lost 0 bases, J lost 4 bases, and 9 bases stayed unmatched. CDR3 nucleotide sequence: TGCAGCGTTGAAGATCGTGGGACAGGGAGGGGAGAGACCCAGTACTTC. It yields the protein CSVEDRGTGRGETQYF.

J is TRBJ2-3 and V is TRBV4-1; 8 nucleotides align to TRBD2. This CDR3 contains 19 residues. In germline, CDR1 is MGHRA, CDR2 YSYEKL. The ends lost 1 base at V and 0 bases at J; junction bases unmatched: 12. Here the CDR3 DNA reads TGCGCCAGCAGCCAAGCCCCCGGTACTAGCGGAGTTAGCACAGATACGCAGTATTTT. It codes for CASSQAPGTSGVSTDTQYF.

CDR3 region: CASSLSGDVWNEQFF. DNA for the CDR3: TGCGCCAGCAGCTTGTCGGGAGATGTGTGGAATGAGCAGTTCTTC. This rearrangement joins TRBV5-1 to TRBJ2-1; a possible D gene is TRBD2 (6 bases). The CDR3 consists of 15 residues. The V gene's germline CDR1 is SGHRS and CDR2 YFSETQ. Deletions cut 1 base from V and 7 bases from J, with 15 bases between.

The chain links TRBV19 to TRBJ1-5; no reliable D call. Trimming removed 0 bases at V and 5 bases at J, with 17 bases between. The CDR3 runs 17 residues. Germline V gene lookup returns CDR1 LNHDA and CDR2 SQIVND (reference sequence). For the CDR3, the DNA is TGTGCCAGTAGTATAGATCGATACACCAGACGGGATCAGCCCCAGCATTTT. Amino acids: CASSIDRYTRRDQPQHF. Variable domain in full (rest from reference TRBV19 and TRBJ1-5): DGGITQSPKYLFRKEGQNVTLSCEQNLNHDAMYWYRQDPGQGLRLIYYSQIVNDFQKGDIAEGYSVSREKKESFPLTVTSAQKNPTAFYLCASSIDRYTRRDQPQHFGDGTRLSIL.

This clonotype was seen a handful of times. V usage is TRBV6-2 or TRBV6-3 and J usage is TRBJ2-5; TRBD2 matches 12 bases. Germline assignment: CDR1 MNHEY and CDR2 SVGEGT. Unmatched junction bases numbered 16, after V lost 7 bases and J lost 4 bases. The CDR3 spans 18 residues. The CDR3 region has the DNA TGTGCCAGCACCCGGATCCCCAATAAACTAGCGGGAGGAGAGACCCAGTACTTC. Translation: CASTRIPNKLAGGETQYF.

This clonotype was seen only a few times. V usage is TRBV7-9 and J usage is TRBJ2-4, with 12 positions matching TRBD1. Trimming removed 1 base from V and 3 bases from J; junction bases left unmatched: 4. This CDR3 spans 17 amino acids. The V gene's germline CDR1 is SEHNR and CDR2 FQNEAQ (reference sequence). The CDR3 is CASSLEGTGGFKNIQYF. The CDR3 nucleotides read TGTGCCAGCAGCTTAGAGGGGACAGGGGGCTTCAAAAACATTCAGTACTTC.